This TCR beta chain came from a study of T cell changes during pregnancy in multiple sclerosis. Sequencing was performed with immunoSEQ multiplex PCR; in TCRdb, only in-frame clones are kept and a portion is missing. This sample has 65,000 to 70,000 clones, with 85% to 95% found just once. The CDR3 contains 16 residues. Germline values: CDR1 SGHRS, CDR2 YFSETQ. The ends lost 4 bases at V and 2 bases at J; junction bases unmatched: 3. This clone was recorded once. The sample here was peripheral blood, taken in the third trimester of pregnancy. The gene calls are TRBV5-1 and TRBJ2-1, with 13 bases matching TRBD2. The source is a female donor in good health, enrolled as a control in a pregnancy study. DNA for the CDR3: TGCGCCAGCAGCACAGGGACTAGCGGGGCCTACAATGAGCAGTTCTTC. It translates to CASSTGTSGAYNEQFF.